This is a list of T cell receptor beta chains from one sample in a study of regulatory T cells in long-lasting Graves disease. TCRdb reprocessed the multiplex PCR reads via MiXCR and lists one record per CDR3 protein. The table lists 450,000 to 650,000 distinct CDR3 sequences, around 15% of them singletons. These data were likewise used in another study, on T cells in Graves' hyperthyroidism and ophthalmopathy.

The sample consisted of peripheral blood mononuclear cells (PBMCs), taken at new diagnosis, from a patient treated with antithyroid drugs. The receptors here all came from a woman aged 35 to 60 with Graves disease. Each CDR3 is given with its conserved first and last residue. A D gene is named only where the DNA matches it firmly. Where a row states a size, it is once, few, many or the class of an expanded clone; other rows omit it.

NA	TRBV3-1	TRBJ2-7	NA	CASKLGYEQYF	TGTGCCAGCAAGTTAGGGTACGAGCAGTACTTC
many	TRBV11-2	TRBJ2-3	NA	CASSLGPKVTDTQYF	TGTGCCAGCAGCTTGGGTCCAAAGGTTACAGATACGCAGTATTTT
few	TRBV4-1	TRBJ2-7	TRBD1	CASSQKGQGSEQYF	TGCGCCAGCAGCCAAAAGGGACAGGGCAGCGAGCAGTACTTC
many	TRBV3-1	TRBJ1-1	NA	CASSHIRNTEAFF	TGTGCCAGCAGCCATATCAGGAACACTGAAGCTTTCTTT
many	TRBV5-1	TRBJ1-1	NA	CASSFTIRDTEAFF	TGCGCCAGCAGCTTCACTATAAGGGACACTGAAGCTTTCTTT
NA	TRBV20-1	TRBJ1-1	NA	CSASEGFRTEAFF	TGCAGTGCTAGCGAAGGGTTCCGCACTGAAGCTTTCTTT
NA	TRBV20-1	TRBJ1-1	TRBD1	CSARPGQLPPEAFF	TGCAGTGCTAGGCCGGGACAGCTCCCCCCTGAAGCTTTCTTT
NA	TRBV28	TRBJ1-1	NA	CASTPGTLREGSEAFF	TGTGCCAGCACCCCGGGGACCCTCCGGGAGGGGTCTGAAGCTTTCTTT
NA	TRBV27	TRBJ1-6	NA	CASSFGTRTNSPLHF	TGTGCCAGCAGTTTCGGCACAAGAACGAATTCACCCCTCCACTTT
many	TRBV7-2	TRBJ2-2	NA	CASSYSTTGELFF	TGTGCCAGCAGCTACAGCACCACCGGGGAGCTGTTTTTT
NA	TRBV6-1	TRBJ2-5	TRBD1	CASSEAAFDRAETQYF	TGTGCCAGCAGTGAAGCGGCATTTGACAGGGCAGAGACCCAGTACTTC
NA	TRBV27	TRBJ2-1	TRBD2	CASSDLAGNRGQFF	TGTGCCAGCAGCGACCTAGCGGGCAACCGGGGGCAGTTCTTC
NA	TRBV29-1	TRBJ2-2	NA	CSVSGGQRFTGELFF	TGCAGCGTGAGCGGGGGACAGAGGTTTACCGGGGAGCTGTTTTTT
many	TRBV5-1	TRBJ1-2	TRBD1	CASSLGQGAPGYTF	TGCGCCAGCAGCTTGGGACAGGGGGCCCCCGGCTACACCTTC
few	TRBV5-1	TRBJ1-3	NA	CASSLESSLRNTIYF	TGCGCCAGCAGCTTGGAGTCTTCGCTTAGGAACACCATATATTTT
many	TRBV3-1	TRBJ2-5	NA	CASSRAPGVRETQYF	TGTGCCAGCAGCCGAGCTCCGGGAGTCCGAGAGACCCAGTACTTC
NA	TRBV5-1	TRBJ1-1	TRBD1	CASSLGDRAATEAFF	TGCGCCAGCAGCTTGGGGGACAGGGCGGCCACTGAAGCTTTCTTT
many	TRBV4-2	TRBJ2-3	TRBD2	CASSSGLETDTQYF	TGTGCCAGCAGCTCTGGACTAGAGACAGATACGCAGTATTTT
NA	TRBV9	TRBJ2-1	NA	CASSVDLYNEQFF	TGTGCCAGCAGCGTAGACCTTTACAATGAGCAGTTCTTC
few	TRBV6-5	TRBJ1-2	NA	CASSYGYYGYTF	TGTGCCAGCAGTTACGGGTACTATGGCTACACCTTC
few	TRBV6-2/TRBV6-3	TRBJ1-5	NA	CASSYSSEAFYSNQPQHF	TGTGCCAGCAGTTACTCGTCGGAGGCGTTCTATAGCAATCAGCCCCAGCATTTT
few	TRBV9	TRBJ2-1	NA	CASSAAGNEQFF	TGTGCCAGCAGCGCGGCGGGAAATGAGCAGTTCTTC
few	TRBV7-2	TRBJ1-1	NA	CASSPGPTRDTEAFF	TGTGCCAGCAGCCCGGGACCAACTAGGGACACTGAAGCTTTCTTT
NA	TRBV14	TRBJ1-2	NA	CASSQEYQNYGYTF	TGTGCCAGCAGCCAAGAATACCAAAACTATGGCTACACCTTC
NA	TRBV6-2/TRBV6-3	TRBJ2-7	TRBD1	CASRNTGTGQTSYEQYF	TGTGCCAGCAGAAACACCGGGACAGGACAAACCTCCTACGAGCAGTACTTC
few	TRBV5-1	TRBJ1-3	TRBD1	CASSLEGATNTIYF	TGCGCCAGCAGCTTAGAGGGGGCAACTAACACCATATATTTT
many	TRBV5-1	TRBJ2-5	TRBD1	CASHTTGTGLQETQYF	TGCGCCAGCCATACTACCGGGACAGGACTCCAAGAGACCCAGTACTTC
NA	TRBV4-2	TRBJ1-1	NA	CASSQNPGGEAFF	TGTGCCAGCAGCCAAAATCCAGGAGGGGAAGCTTTCTTT
many	TRBV27	TRBJ2-2	NA	CASRIGENTGELFF	TGTGCCAGCAGAATTGGGGAGAACACCGGGGAGCTGTTTTTT
many	TRBV3-1	TRBJ1-1	NA	CASSQVLKPMNTEAFF	TGTGCCAGCAGCCAAGTCCTAAAACCAATGAACACTGAAGCTTTCTTT
few	TRBV7-8	TRBJ2-7	NA	CASSSLTDFYEQYF	TGTGCCAGCAGCTCTCTGACAGATTTCTACGAGCAGTACTTC
NA	TRBV11-2	TRBJ1-4	NA	CASSLGGAGAEKLFF	TGTGCCAGCAGCTTAGGGGGCGCCGGCGCGGAAAAACTGTTTTTT
few	TRBV12-3/TRBV12-4	TRBJ2-1	NA	CASRMSSSYNEQFF	TGTGCCAGCAGGATGAGTAGCTCCTACAATGAGCAGTTCTTC
once	TRBV11-2	TRBJ2-3	NA	CASEGGMTDTQYF	TGTGCCTCCGAGGGGGGGATGACAGATACGCAGTATTTT
NA	TRBV19	TRBJ2-2	NA	CASSPPGMGTGELFF	TGTGCCAGTAGTCCCCCGGGGATGGGGACCGGGGAGCTGTTTTTT
many	TRBV3-1	TRBJ2-7	TRBD1	CASSPLGRGLYEQYF	TGTGCCAGCAGCCCCTTGGGCAGGGGGCTCTACGAGCAGTACTTC
few	TRBV7-9	TRBJ1-3	TRBD1	CASSKNTRQGADSGNTIYF	TGTGCCAGCAGCAAGAACACCCGACAGGGGGCGGATTCTGGAAACACCATATATTTT
NA	TRBV15	TRBJ2-2	NA	CATSSPDRTRTGELFF	TGTGCCACCAGCAGCCCCGACAGGACTAGGACCGGGGAGCTGTTTTTT
many	TRBV7-9	TRBJ1-1	NA	CASSLSTGLNTEAFF	TGTGCCAGCAGCTTATCTACAGGTTTGAACACTGAAGCTTTCTTT